This T cell receptor beta chain was observed in a study of identical twins. Findings of the study overall: Within cord blood, abundant beta clonotypes carried fewer insertions, but memory repertoires showed no such trend.

Comments on this clonotype: Its antigen remains unknown.

Unmatched junction bases numbered 5, after V lost 6 bases and J lost 9 bases. The CDR3 runs to 12 residues. Germline V CDR1 and CDR2: MNHEY, SVGAGI. MiXCR, applied by TCRdb to the 5' RACE reads, yields one record per CDR3 protein. The repertoire includes about 730,000 distinct CDR3 sequences, about 20% of them detected once, and approximately 4.5% sits in the top ten. These data are also associated with another study on T cells expressing NK-cell markers. According to that study: Repertoires of TCR beta were obtained from T cells sorted as CD3+CD56+NKG2C+, CD3+CD56+NKG2C- and CD3+CD56-NKG2C+. In over 5 donors, dominant CD3+CD56+NKG2C+ clonotypes ranked among the top 10 CD8+ clonotypes. Several of the donors also had these clonotypes leading their CD3+CD56-NKG2C+ fraction.

The receptor was isolated from a woman under 30 in good health. V is TRBV6-5 and J is TRBJ2-1, with 7 bases that match TRBD2. The source material was PBMCs. The CDR3 bases are TGTGCCAGCAGGACGGGGGGAACTGAGCAGTTCTTC. Its protein is CASRTGGTEQFF.